This TCR beta chain was sequenced for a study of regulatory T cells in long-lasting Graves disease. To note about this clonotype: The antigen is undetermined.

Points from the study as a whole: More public clonotypes were shared by persistent patients (about 2,700) than by new patients (fewer than 1,000).

Library construction for TCR beta used iRepertoire HTBI primers and Arm-PCR of CDR3 regions. TCRdb recomputed calls from the multiplex PCR reads with MiXCR, one row per CDR3 protein. The sample yields 550,000 to 650,000 distinct CDR3 sequences, roughly 15% seen once. The time point is: newly diagnosed GD, antithyroid drugs for less than 3 months. Preparation of the TCR library used RNA extracted from PBMCs. This CDR3 spans 18 amino acids. V was pared by 1 base and J by 5 bases, with 12 bases of the junction left unmatched. CDR1 and CDR2 from the germline V gene are MGHRA and YSYEKL. A further study also used this sample, focusing on T cells in Graves' hyperthyroidism and ophthalmopathy. That study reports: First-round RT-PCR targeting the TCR CDR3 was performed with the HTBI primer set. Model output signaled ophthalmopathy a median around 6.9 months ahead of onset.

The sample here was peripheral blood mononuclear cells (PBMCs), taken at new diagnosis, from a patient treated with antithyroid drugs. This clonotype was sampled from a man between 18 and 35 years old with Graves disease. J is TRBJ2-1 and V is TRBV4-1, with TRBD2 identical over 9 bases. CDR3 sequence (DNA): TGCGCCAGCAGCCAAGGTCGTAGCGGGAGCTTTTATAACAATGAGCAGTTCTTC. Translated, it gives CASSQGRSGSFYNNEQFF.